This TCR beta chain came from a study of identical twins. The study, taken as a whole, reports: Abundant cord blood beta clonotypes carried fewer insertions; memory repertoires showed none.

The table lists this clonotype with a few counts. No antigen is known for it. Germline V gene lookup returns CDR1 MNHEY and CDR2 SVGAGI. The CDR3 is 15 amino acids. Deletions cut 0 bases from V and 5 bases from J, with 13 bases between. TCRdb called the 5' RACE reads again in MiXCR, with one record for every CDR3 protein. The sample shows fewer than 550,000 distinct CDR3 sequences, more than 13% of them seen only once. This same sample was also part of a study on yellow fever vaccine responses in identical twins.

Sample: CD4+ T cells sorted from blood. The source of this sequence is a woman aged 18-30 years in good health. The chain carries TRBV6-5 and TRBJ2-5; D gene unclear. The CDR3 region is CASSYSTQLGETQYF. The CDR3 DNA reads TGTGCCAGCAGTTACTCAACTCAGCTGGGGGAGACCCAGTACTTC.